Below are 31 T cell receptor beta chains sequenced from a single sample in a study of regulatory T cells in long-lasting Graves disease. Combining iRepertoire HTBI primers with Arm-PCR of CDR3 regions, the authors built TCR beta libraries. TCRdb itself ran the multiplex PCR reads through MiXCR, one entry per CDR3 protein. In the table there are 300,000 to 400,000 distinct CDR3 sequences, 15% to 17% of which are singletons. Indicated time point: newly diagnosed GD, antithyroid drugs for less than 3 months. The TCR library was made from RNA extracted from PBMCs. The sample was peripheral blood mononuclear cells (PBMCs), taken at new diagnosis, from a patient treated with antithyroid drugs. Receptor source: a female donor with Graves disease.

On this clonotype: This may arise from a read error, as a much more abundant clone is one base away. The chain recombines TRBV5-4 with TRBJ1-3, with a weak D call TRBD1 (5 bases). CDR3 length equals 14 residues. Germline CDR1 and CDR2: SGHNT and YYREEE (reference sequence). The CDR3 DNA follows: TGTGTCAGCAGCCGGACAAACTCTGGAAACACCATATATTTT. As protein: CVSSRTNSGNTIYF.

This clonotype came up many times. The chain uses TRBV2 and TRBJ2-7, with 7 bases fitting TRBD2. This CDR3 is 13 amino acids long. Germline V gene lookup returns CDR1 SNHLY and CDR2 FYNNEI. V was pared by 9 bases and J by 2 bases, with 7 bases of the junction left unmatched. CDR3 amino acids: CASAGTTAYEQYF. The CDR3 DNA reads TGTGCCAGTGCCGGGACTACCGCCTACGAGCAGTACTTC. Looking up the rest from reference TRBV2 and TRBJ2-7 gives the full variable domain: EPEVTQTPSHQVTQMGQEVILRCVPISNHLYFYWYRQILGQKVEFLVSFYNNEISEKSEIFDDQFSVERPDGSNFTLKIRSTKLEDSAMYFCASAGTTAYEQYFGPGTRLTVT.

The chain couples TRBV6-5 to TRBJ2-7; D unclear. V shed 2 bases and J shed 3 bases, with 11 bases lying between them. The CDR3 length is 14 residues. Germline-derived CDR1 and CDR2 are MNHEY and SVGAGI. As DNA, the CDR3 is TGTGCCAGCAGTTACAATCTAAAAGACTACGAGCAGTACTTC. Translating it yields CASSYNLKDYEQYF.

This clonotype was observed a few times. The V call is TRBV11-3, the J call TRBJ2-1, with D hard to call. Germline loops: CDR1 SGHNT, CDR2 YENEEA. V dropped 2 bases and J dropped 6 bases, with 11 bases sitting between them. This CDR3 is built from 14 residues. DNA for the CDR3: TGTGCCAGCAGCTTACCCGGATCGGGCAATGAGCAGTTCTTC. Protein: CASSLPGSGNEQFF.

The chain uses TRBV12-3 or TRBV12-4 and TRBJ2-7; 7 bases fit TRBD1. CDR3 length: 14 residues. The V gene end was trimmed by 5 bases and the J gene end by 7 bases; junction bases not matched to a gene: 11. The CDR3 nucleotides read TGTGCCAGCAGTCGACAGGGTGGATTTGGGGAGCAGTACTTC. The encoded protein is CASSRQGGFGEQYF.

In this sample, this clonotype turned up a few times. The CDR3 reads CATSPDSGTIGYEQYF. The CDR3 DNA reads TGTGCCACCAGCCCTGACTCCGGGACTATCGGCTACGAGCAGTACTTC. The chain links TRBV15 to TRBJ2-7; 7 bases are a match to TRBD2. Germline assignment: CDR1 LNHNV and CDR2 YYDKDF (reference sequence). Germline trimming cut 5 bases from V and 3 bases from J; bases unmatched to any gene: 13. The CDR3 contains 16 residues.

This clonotype has a count of ten or more. This sequence joins TRBV5-1 and TRBJ2-3; TRBD2 matches at 10 bases. This CDR3 spans 17 amino acids. Looked up from germline, CDR1 is SGHRS and CDR2 is YFSETQ. The V and J ends lost 0 bases and 4 bases, in that order; junction bases with no gene match: 8. The CDR3 DNA follows: TGCGCCAGCAGCTTGGAAGCGGGGGGGCCTTCAGCAGATACGCAGTATTTT. Translating gives CASSLEAGGPSADTQYF.

This clonotype was seen a handful of times. The rearrangement links TRBV7-2 to TRBJ2-3; a possible D gene is TRBD1 (5 bases). The length of the CDR3 is 15 residues. The V end was cut by 1 base, the J end by 2 bases, with 10 bases between. Looked up from germline, CDR1 is SGHTA and CDR2 is FQGNSA. CDR3 residues: CASSLGGPYTDTQYF. The CDR3 DNA is TGTGCCAGCAGCTTAGGGGGCCCGTACACAGATACGCAGTATTTT.

This clonotype was counted ten times or more. The chain links TRBV7-9 to TRBJ2-1; 7 bases are a match to TRBD1. V shed 1 base, J shed 7 bases, and the junction held 10 bases outside the gene matches. Per germline, CDR1 SEHNR and CDR2 FQNEAQ (reference sequence). CDR3 size: 16 residues. The CDR3 sequence: CASSLVRGLPANEQFF. CDR3 DNA sequence: TGTGCCAGCAGCTTAGTAAGGGGGCTACCAGCTAATGAGCAGTTCTTC.

The sample holds a few counts of this clonotype. CDR3 bases: TGCAGTGCGTCCTATGGAGCTGGACTATTCGGAGAAAAACTGTTTTTT. Amino acids: CSASYGAGLFGEKLFF. This chain links TRBV20-1 with TRBJ1-4; D not certain. The CDR3 is 16 residues long. The V end lost 6 bases, the J end lost 8 bases, and 25 bases lay between the germline ends. Germline V gene sequence: CDR1 DFQATT, CDR2 SNEGSKA (reference sequence).

This clonotype came up many times. This rearrangement joins TRBV6-1 to TRBJ1-5; 12 bases align to TRBD1. After removal of 6 bases from V and 6 bases from J, the junction contained 9 bases not matched to a gene. The V gene's germline CDR1 is MNHNS and CDR2 SASEGT. The CDR3 is made up of 16 amino acids. The CDR3, as DNA: TGTGCCAGCAGCGGAGCCGGGACAGGGGGCATTCAGCCCCAGCATTTT. Translated: CASSGAGTGGIQPQHF.

The CDR3 nucleotides read TGTGCCAGTAGTATCCGGAGTGGGGGGAACACTGAAGCTTTCTTT. Translation: CASSIRSGGNTEAFF. The J gene is TRBJ1-1, the V gene TRBV19; maybe TRBD1 (5 bases). The V and J ends lost 3 bases and 1 base respectively, with 12 bases between them. The CDR3 contains 15 residues. Per germline, CDR1 LNHDA and CDR2 SQIVND (reference sequence).

Ten or more counts support this clonotype. This chain links TRBV2 with TRBJ2-5; maybe TRBD2 (5 bases). The CDR3 length is 11 residues. Germline V gene data show CDR1 as SNHLY and CDR2 as FYNNEI. V was pared by 7 bases and J by 3 bases, with 6 bases between. CDR3 in DNA: TGTGCCAGCAAGGAGGAAGAGACCCAGTACTTC. This codes for CASKEEETQYF. The variable domain in full, with the rest retrieved from reference TRBV2 and TRBJ2-5, is EPEVTQTPSHQVTQMGQEVILRCVPISNHLYFYWYRQILGQKVEFLVSFYNNEISEKSEIFDDQFSVERPDGSNFTLKIRSTKLEDSAMYFCASKEEETQYFGPGTRLLVL.

This clonotype came up many times. The rearrangement uses TRBV12-5 and TRBJ1-5; 8 nucleotides align to TRBD1. The CDR3 has 19 amino acids. Unmatched junction bases numbered 23, after V lost 6 bases and J lost 7 bases. Germline lookup yields CDR1 LGHNT and CDR2 FRNRAP. This chain's CDR3 is CASGVPIPDDRGSWQPQHF. The CDR3 bases are TGTGCTAGTGGGGTTCCAATACCAGATGACAGGGGATCGTGGCAGCCCCAGCATTTT.

This clonotype occurred many times. The J gene is TRBJ2-3, the V gene TRBV24-1; 9 nucleotides align to TRBD2. The CDR3 loop spans 15 amino acids. Germline CDR1 is KGHDR and CDR2 is SFDVKD. J lost 2 bases, V lost 5 bases, and 4 bases had no gene match. The DNA for the CDR3 is TGTGCCACCAGTGGACTAGCGGATATCACAGATACGCAGTATTTT. Its translation: CATSGLADITDTQYF.

This clonotype has a count of ten or more. The chain links TRBV9 to TRBJ2-2; D uncertain. V dropped 6 bases and J dropped 3 bases, with 12 bases sitting between them. The germline gives CDR1 SGDLS, CDR2 YYNGEE. The CDR3 is 14 residues long. The CDR3 reads CASTLGEYTGELFF. For the CDR3, the DNA is TGTGCCAGCACCCTAGGAGAGTACACCGGGGAGCTGTTTTTT.

The table lists this clonotype with many counts. The V call is TRBV3-1, the J call TRBJ2-3; D tentatively reads TRBD1 or TRBD2 (5 bases each). The CDR3 sequence is 15 residues long. The germline V and J ends were trimmed by 11 bases and 0 bases, with 18 bases remaining between them. Germline CDR1 and CDR2: LGHDT and YNNKEL (reference sequence). In DNA form, the CDR3 reads TGTGCCGGAAACGCCTGGGGCGGGAGCACAGATACGCAGTATTTT. It translates to CAGNAWGGSTDTQYF.

At least ten counts were recorded for this clonotype. The J gene is TRBJ1-5, the V gene TRBV28, with unresolved D. The CDR3 consists of 14 residues. Looked up from germline, CDR1 is MDHEN and CDR2 is SYDVKM. The V end lost 3 bases, the J end lost 4 bases, and 10 bases lay between the germline ends. Written as DNA, the CDR3 is TGTGCCAGCAGTTTCGATCCATTAAATCAGCCCCAGCATTTT. This gives the protein CASSFDPLNQPQHF.

The chain has TRBV7-6 and TRBJ2-3; the D is unclear. Gene TRBJ1-1 matches the end of the DNA better, so the J call may be wrong. The germline CDR1 and CDR2 sequences are SGHVS and FNYEAQ. The CDR3 spans 14 residues. This CDR3 is CASSQEKWPTEAFF. CDR3 DNA: TGTGCCAGCAGCCAAGAAAAATGGCCCACTGAAGCTTTCTTT.

This clonotype was recorded at least ten times. The genes are TRBV6-2 or TRBV6-3 and TRBJ1-2; 7 bases fit TRBD1. The ends lost 7 bases at V and 3 bases at J; junction bases unmatched: 8. CDR1 is MNHEY, CDR2 SVGEGT, per germline. The CDR3 has 14 amino acids. The DNA for the CDR3 is TGTGCCAGCACGGGACAGACCTGGGACTATGGCTACACCTTC. Amino acid sequence: CASTGQTWDYGYTF.

The V call is TRBV28, the J call TRBJ2-3; 12 bases agree with TRBD2. Matching the DNA end better, TRBJ2-1 makes the J call doubtful. This CDR3 has 17 residues. Looked up from germline, CDR1 is MDHEN and CDR2 is SYDVKM. The CDR3 DNA sequence: TGTGCCAGCAGTTTAGCCAAGACTAGCGGGAGTTGGAATGAGCAGTTCTTC. This sequence encodes CASSLAKTSGSWNEQFF.

A note on this clonotype: This may come from a read error, since a much larger clone is one base off. The chain couples TRBV7-9 to TRBJ1-1; D is uncertain. Trimming shortened V by 1 base and J by 1 base, and 7 bases separated the two germline ends. Germline V CDR1 and CDR2: SEHNR, FQNEAQ (reference sequence). The length of the CDR3 is 14 residues. Written as DNA, the CDR3 is TGTGCCAGCAGCTTAGTCAACAAGAACACTGAAGCTTTCTTT. It translates to CASSLVNKNTEAFF.

The chain carries TRBV9 and TRBJ2-1; 7 nucleotides align to TRBD2. The germline V gene has CDR1 SGDLS and CDR2 YYNGEE. This CDR3 has 16 amino acids. The V and J ends lost 2 bases and 0 bases, in that order; junction bases with no gene match: 5. The CDR3 coding sequence is TGTGCCAGCAGCGTGGAAGCGGGAAGCTCCTACAATGAGCAGTTCTTC. The encoded protein is CASSVEAGSSYNEQFF.

The chain is built from TRBV12-3 or TRBV12-4 and TRBJ1-1; TRBD1 is a possible D gene (6 bases). CDR3 size: 13 residues. Trimming removed 10 bases from V and 1 base from J, with 13 bases in between. CDR3 loop: CAILGHSNTEAFF. The CDR3 coding sequence is TGTGCCATCCTGGGACACTCGAACACTGAAGCTTTCTTT.

This clonotype appeared many times. The rearrangement uses TRBV29-1 and TRBJ2-1; D is possibly TRBD1 (5 bases). Germline CDR1 SQVTM, CDR2 ANQGSEA. Trimming pared 4 bases from V and 6 bases from J, leaving 19 bases between. The length of the CDR3 is 15 residues. CDR3 DNA sequence: TGCAGCGTTGGCCTGTTAGGGGTGGGTTTCAATGAGCAGTTCTTC. Protein: CSVGLLGVGFNEQFF.

This clonotype was recorded at least ten times. V and J are TRBV20-1 and TRBJ2-2, with 16 bases matching TRBD2. This CDR3 comprises 19 residues. The junction had 6 bases not matched to a gene; V was cut back by 2 bases and J by 0 bases. Per germline, CDR1 DFQATT and CDR2 SNEGSKA (reference sequence). CDR3 loop: CSARTPGLAGGTNTGELFF. CDR3 sequence (DNA): TGCAGTGCTAGAACCCCGGGACTAGCGGGAGGGACGAACACCGGGGAGCTGTTTTTT.

The chain combines TRBV7-2 with TRBJ2-1, with no clear D. Trimming left V 7 bases short and J 2 bases short, with 12 bases between. Germline V gene sequence: CDR1 SGHTA, CDR2 FQGNSA. CDR3 size: 14 residues. The CDR3 region is CASKRGRTYNEQFF. The CDR3 nucleotides read TGTGCCAGCAAGAGAGGACGAACCTACAATGAGCAGTTCTTC. Variable domain in full (rest from reference TRBV7-2 and TRBJ2-1): GAGVSQSPSNKVTEKGKDVELRCDPISGHTALYWYRQSLGQGLEFLIYFQGNSAPDKSGLPSDRFSAERTGGSVSTLTIQRTQQEDSAVYLCASKRGRTYNEQFFGPGTRLTVL.

The chain joins TRBV11-3 to TRBJ2-7; 9 bases are a match to TRBD1. Germline lookup yields CDR1 SGHNT and CDR2 YENEEA. CDR3 length equals 15 residues. V lost 5 bases, J lost 2 bases, and 7 bases stayed unmatched. The CDR3 loop reads CASSVGTGSPYEQYF. In DNA, the CDR3 is TGTGCCAGCAGCGTAGGGACAGGGAGCCCCTACGAGCAGTACTTC.

The V call is TRBV28, the J call TRBJ2-3; D might be TRBD2 (7 bases). Germline values: CDR1 MDHEN, CDR2 SYDVKM. This CDR3 is 18 amino acids long. With 3 bases removed from V and 5 bases from J, the gap between germline ends came to 24 bases. The DNA for the CDR3 is TGTGCCAGCAGTTTGGCTTACAGGACAGCGGGGCCTGTAGATACGCAGTATTTT. Translated, it gives CASSLAYRTAGPVDTQYF.

Ten or more counts support this clonotype. The gene calls are TRBV7-3 and TRBJ2-1; no clear D gene. Trimming shortened V by 0 bases and J by 4 bases, and 7 bases separated the two germline ends. Germline V lookup: CDR1 SGHTA, CDR2 FQGTGA. CDR3 length: 14 residues. The CDR3 sequence: CASSLTHQYNEQFF. The CDR3 region has the DNA TGTGCCAGCAGCTTAACGCACCAGTACAATGAGCAGTTCTTC.

This clonotype showed up many times. The chain carries TRBV7-2 and TRBJ2-7; a weak D match, TRBD1 (6 bases). V was shortened by 5 bases and J by 0 bases, with 11 bases between the two germline ends. Per the germline V gene, CDR1 is SGHTA and CDR2 is FQGNSA. The length of the CDR3 is 14 residues. The chain's CDR3 is CASSRRDNSYEQYF. CDR3 DNA: TGTGCCAGCAGCAGACGGGACAACTCCTACGAGCAGTACTTC.